The present entry profiles one T cell receptor (beta chain) with its context. Antigen specificity is unknown. V shed 5 bases and J 2 bases; nucleotides not matched to a gene: 7. The CDR3 covers 18 residues. Looked up from germline, CDR1 is SEHNR and CDR2 is FQNEAQ (reference sequence). Time point: healthy volunteer bleed at 6 weeks. The total RNA was obtained from whole blood that was not fractionated. The library tagged each cDNA molecule with unique molecular identifiers. TCRdb reprocessed the RACE reads with MiXCR, giving one entry per CDR3 protein. The sample has roughly 80,000 distinct CDR3 sequences; about 8.6% are singletons. This record belongs to a study of human T cells and chemical hapten exposure. Whole-study findings and limits: Among TCRs, those above 1 in 1000 frequency were unaffected by DPC sensitization.

This rearrangement joins TRBV7-9 to TRBJ2-6; 12 bases line up with TRBD2. What was sequenced was whole blood. The receptor was isolated from a female donor in good health. Some clones in this sample may be carry-over from other donors' samples. CDR3: CASSPRTSGAPGANVLTF. The CDR3 coding sequence is TGTGCCAGCAGCCCTAGGACTAGCGGGGCCCCTGGGGCCAACGTCCTGACTTTC.